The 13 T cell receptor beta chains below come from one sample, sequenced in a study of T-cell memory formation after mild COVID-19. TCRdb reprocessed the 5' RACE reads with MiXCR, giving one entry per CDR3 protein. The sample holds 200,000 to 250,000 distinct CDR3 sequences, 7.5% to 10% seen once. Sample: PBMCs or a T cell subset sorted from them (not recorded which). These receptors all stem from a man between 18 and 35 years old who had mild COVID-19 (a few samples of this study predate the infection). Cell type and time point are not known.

The CDR3 bases are TGTGCCAGCAGCCGACTAGCGGGGGGTCCCTACAATGAGCAGTTCTTC. The encoded protein is CASSRLAGGPYNEQFF. This chain links TRBV2 with TRBJ2-1; 13 positions agree with TRBD2. Trimming cost V 6 bases and J 2 bases; bases outside gene matches: 4. CDR1 and CDR2 (germline): SNHLY, FYNNEI. CDR3 size: 16 residues.

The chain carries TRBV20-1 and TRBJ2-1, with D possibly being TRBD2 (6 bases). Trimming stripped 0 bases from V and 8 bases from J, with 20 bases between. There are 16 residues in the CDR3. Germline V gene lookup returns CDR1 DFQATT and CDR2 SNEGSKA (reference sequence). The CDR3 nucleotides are TGCAGTGCTAGAGATCTGGCTAGCGAATGGGGCGATGAGCAGTTCTTC. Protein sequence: CSARDLASEWGDEQFF.

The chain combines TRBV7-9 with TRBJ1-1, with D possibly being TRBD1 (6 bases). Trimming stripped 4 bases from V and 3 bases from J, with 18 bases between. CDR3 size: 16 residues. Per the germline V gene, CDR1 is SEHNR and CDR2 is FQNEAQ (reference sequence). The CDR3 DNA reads TGTGCCAGCAGCTCCACAGGGAGGGGGGGGTACACTGAAGCTTTCTTT. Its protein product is CASSSTGRGGYTEAFF.

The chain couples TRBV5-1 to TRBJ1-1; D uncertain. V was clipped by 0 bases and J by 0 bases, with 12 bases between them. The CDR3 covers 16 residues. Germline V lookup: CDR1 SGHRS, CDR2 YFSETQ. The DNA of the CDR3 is TGCGCCAGCAGCTTGGTTTCAGGTCGAATGAACACTGAAGCTTTCTTT. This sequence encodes CASSLVSGRMNTEAFF.

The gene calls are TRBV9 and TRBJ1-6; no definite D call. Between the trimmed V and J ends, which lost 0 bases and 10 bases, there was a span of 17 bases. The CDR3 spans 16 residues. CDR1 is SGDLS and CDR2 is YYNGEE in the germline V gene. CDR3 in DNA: TGTGCCAGCAGCGTAGGTAACCTCCCGGTCGAATCACCCCTCCACTTT. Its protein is CASSVGNLPVESPLHF.

CDR3 region: CASSLGGQENQPQHF. CDR3 DNA: TGCGCCAGCAGCTTGGGGGGACAGGAGAATCAGCCCCAGCATTTT. The chain has TRBV5-1 and TRBJ1-5, with 8 bases identical to TRBD1. This CDR3 comprises 15 residues. With 0 bases clipped from V and 4 bases from J, the junction kept 3 bases outside the gene matches. Germline V gives CDR1 SGHRS, CDR2 YFSETQ.

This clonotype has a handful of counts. CDR3 amino acids: CSAPRGTSVYEQYV. CDR3 nucleotides: TGCAGTGCACCCCGGGGGACTAGTGTCTACGAGCAGTACGTC. The rearrangement joins TRBV20-1 to TRBJ2-7; 8 nucleotides line up with TRBD2. CDR3 length equals 14 residues. CDR1 DFQATT and CDR2 SNEGSKA come from the germline V gene (reference sequence). V dropped 6 bases and J dropped 3; count of bases not matched to a gene: 10.

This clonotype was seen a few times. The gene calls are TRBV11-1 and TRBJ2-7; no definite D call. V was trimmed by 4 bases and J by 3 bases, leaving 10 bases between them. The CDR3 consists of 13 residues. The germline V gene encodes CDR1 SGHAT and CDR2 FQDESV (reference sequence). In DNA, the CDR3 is TGTGCCAGCAGCTGGACGGAAGACTACGAGCAGTACGTC. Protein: CASSWTEDYEQYV.

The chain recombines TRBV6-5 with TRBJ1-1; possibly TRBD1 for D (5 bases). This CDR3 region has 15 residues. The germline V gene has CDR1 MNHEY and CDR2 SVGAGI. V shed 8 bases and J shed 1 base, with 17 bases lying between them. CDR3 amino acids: CASHPPGRKNTEAFF. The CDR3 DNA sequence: TGTGCCAGCCACCCTCCGGGACGGAAGAACACTGAAGCTTTCTTT.

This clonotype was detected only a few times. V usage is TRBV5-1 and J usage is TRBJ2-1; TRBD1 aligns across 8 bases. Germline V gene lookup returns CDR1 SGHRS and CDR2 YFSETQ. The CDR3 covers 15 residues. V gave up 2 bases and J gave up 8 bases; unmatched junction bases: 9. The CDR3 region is CASSLLAGQAYEQFF. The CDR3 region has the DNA TGCGCCAGCAGCTTACTTGCGGGACAGGCCTATGAGCAGTTCTTC.

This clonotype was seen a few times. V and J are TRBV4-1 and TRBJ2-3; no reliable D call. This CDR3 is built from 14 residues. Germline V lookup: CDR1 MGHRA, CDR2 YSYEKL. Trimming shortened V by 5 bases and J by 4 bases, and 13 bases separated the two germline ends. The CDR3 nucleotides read TGCGCCAGCAGCTCGGTAAAGGAAGCAGATACGCAGTATTTT. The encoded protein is CASSSVKEADTQYF.

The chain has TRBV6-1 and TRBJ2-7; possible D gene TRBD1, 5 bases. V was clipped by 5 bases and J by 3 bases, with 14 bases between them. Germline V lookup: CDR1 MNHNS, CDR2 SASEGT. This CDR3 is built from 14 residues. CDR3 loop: CASSSRVTRYEQYV. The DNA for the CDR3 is TGTGCCAGCAGTAGCAGGGTTACCCGCTACGAGCAGTACGTC.

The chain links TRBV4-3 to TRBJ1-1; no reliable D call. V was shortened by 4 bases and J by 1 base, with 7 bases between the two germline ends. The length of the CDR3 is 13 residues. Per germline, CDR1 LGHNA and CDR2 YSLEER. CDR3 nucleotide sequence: TGCGCCAGCAGCCGACGACAGAACACTGAAGCTTTCTTT. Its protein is CASSRRQNTEAFF.